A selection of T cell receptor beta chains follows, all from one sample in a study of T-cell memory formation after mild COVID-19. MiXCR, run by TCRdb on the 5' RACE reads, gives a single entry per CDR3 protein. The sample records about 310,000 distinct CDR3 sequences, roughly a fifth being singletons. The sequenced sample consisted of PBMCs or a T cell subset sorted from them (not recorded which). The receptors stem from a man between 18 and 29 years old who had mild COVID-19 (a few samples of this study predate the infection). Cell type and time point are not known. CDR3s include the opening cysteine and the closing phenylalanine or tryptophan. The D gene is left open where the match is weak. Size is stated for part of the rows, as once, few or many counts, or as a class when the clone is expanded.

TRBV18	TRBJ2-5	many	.	CASSIQMQETQYF	TGTGCCAGCTCAATTCAAATGCAAGAGACCCAGTACTTC
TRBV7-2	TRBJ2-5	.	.	CASSFALQETQYF	TGTGCCAGCAGCTTCGCCCTTCAAGAGACCCAGTACTTC
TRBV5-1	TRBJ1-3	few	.	CASSLDTSGNTIYF	TGCGCCAGCAGCTTGGACACCTCTGGAAACACCATATATTTT
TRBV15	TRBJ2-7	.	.	CATSRDPRGRVTSLSYEQYF	TGTGCCACCAGCAGAGATCCCAGGGGTCGGGTCACCTCATTGAGCTACGAGCAGTACTTC
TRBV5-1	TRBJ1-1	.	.	CASSFRQQGAEAFF	TGCGCCAGCAGCTTCCGTCAGCAGGGCGCTGAAGCTTTCTTT
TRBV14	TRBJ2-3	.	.	CASSQVGTDTQYF	TGTGCCAGCAGCCAAGTCGGTACAGATACGCAGTATTTT
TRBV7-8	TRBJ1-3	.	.	CASSLALGGNTIYF	TGTGCCAGCAGCTTAGCTCTGGGCGGAAACACCATATATTTT
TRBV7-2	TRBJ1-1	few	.	CASSFRRVGAEAFF	TGTGCCAGCAGCTTCAGGCGTGTAGGAGCTGAAGCTTTCTTT
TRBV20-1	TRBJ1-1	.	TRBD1	CSAHPDRGGTEAFF	TGCAGTGCTCATCCCGACAGGGGGGGGACTGAAGCTTTCTTT
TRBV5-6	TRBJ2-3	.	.	CASCGARKDTQYF	TGTGCCAGCTGTGGGGCCAGGAAGGATACGCAGTATTTT
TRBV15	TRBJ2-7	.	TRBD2	CATRGGDYYEQYF	TGTGCCACCAGGGGGGGGGACTACTACGAGCAGTACTTC
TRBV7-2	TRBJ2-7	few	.	CASKLSRGSLYEQYF	TGTGCCAGCAAGCTTAGCAGGGGATCCCTCTACGAGCAGTACTTC
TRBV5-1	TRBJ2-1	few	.	CASNVATYNEQFF	TGCGCCAGCAACGTGGCAACCTACAATGAGCAGTTCTTC
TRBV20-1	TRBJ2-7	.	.	CSALDTYEQYF	TGCAGTGCTTTGGACACCTACGAGCAGTACTTC
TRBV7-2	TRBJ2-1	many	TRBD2	CASSGRLAGPSYNEQFF	TGTGCCAGCAGCGGCAGACTAGCGGGACCCTCCTACAATGAGCAGTTCTTC
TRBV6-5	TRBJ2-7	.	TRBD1	CASSDLPGTGDPEQYF	TGTGCCAGCAGTGACCTCCCGGGGACAGGGGACCCCGAGCAGTACTTC
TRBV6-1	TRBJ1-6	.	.	CASRAEWSSPLHF	TGTGCCAGCAGGGCCGAATGGAGTTCACCCCTCCACTTT
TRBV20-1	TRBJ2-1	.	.	CSARDSIIAEVKGEQFF	TGCAGTGCTAGAGACTCGATTATTGCTGAAGTTAAAGGTGAGCAGTTCTTC
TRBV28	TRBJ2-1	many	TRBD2	CASSLYLAGGGNEQFF	TGTGCCAGCAGTTTATATCTAGCGGGGGGAGGGAATGAGCAGTTCTTC
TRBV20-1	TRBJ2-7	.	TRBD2	CSAPRLAGGEGEQYF	TGCAGTGCCCCGAGACTAGCGGGGGGAGAGGGCGAGCAGTACTTC